This T cell receptor (beta chain) stems from a study of neoadjuvant anti-PD-1 for oral cavity cancer. This clone was counted between two and nine times. Libraries were prepared by immunoSEQ multiplex PCR; TCRdb keeps only in-frame clonotypes and omits some of them. The sample shows approximately 14,000 clones, roughly 67% of them seen only once. The source was PBMCs, collected before nivolumab (anti-PD-1) treatment. The sequence was collected from a person aged 35-79 years with oral cavity squamous cell carcinoma.

The CDR3 loop reads CASRLSGTLNTGELFF. The CDR3 DNA reads as TGTGCCAGCAGGCTTTCCGGGACTTTGAACACCGGGGAGCTGTTTTTT. This chain links TRBV14 with TRBJ2-2, with D tentatively TRBD2 (6 bases). This CDR3 has 16 residues. Germline V lookup: CDR1 SGHDN, CDR2 FVKESK. Between the trimmed V and J ends, which lost 6 bases and 1 base, there was a span of 15 bases.